Below are 18 T cell receptor beta chains sequenced from a single sample in a study of shared clonotypes between healthy human individuals. Measured with immunoSEQ multiplex PCR; TCRdb has only the in-frame clones, and not every one. The sample contains over a million clones, approximately 96% of which appear only once. Source material: naive CD4+ T cells sorted from blood. Subset specified: CD45RA+ positively selected. These receptors came from a man younger than 40 in good health.

The V gene is TRBV5-1, the J gene TRBJ2-3; D gene ambiguous. CDR1 is SGHRS, CDR2 YFSETQ, per germline. Trimming cost V 0 bases and J 2 bases, with 7 bases left between them. CDR3 length: 14 residues. Written as DNA, the CDR3 is TGCGCCAGCAGCTTGGAACAGTACACAGATACGCAGTATTTT. Residues: CASSLEQYTDTQYF.

The chain links TRBV19 to TRBJ1-2; 9 bases align to TRBD1. With 3 bases clipped from V and 2 bases from J, the junction kept 1 base outside the gene matches. CDR1 is LNHDA, CDR2 SQIVND, per germline (reference sequence). This CDR3 is 14 amino acids long. The CDR3 DNA sequence: TGTGCCAGTAGTATTGACAGGGGGAACTATGGCTACACCTTC. This codes for CASSIDRGNYGYTF. The whole variable domain, remainder taken from reference TRBV19 and TRBJ1-2, is DGGITQSPKYLFRKEGQNVTLSCEQNLNHDAMYWYRQDPGQGLRLIYYSQIVNDFQKGDIAEGYSVSREKKESFPLTVTSAQKNPTAFYLCASSIDRGNYGYTFGSGTRLTVV.

This rearrangement joins TRBV14 to TRBJ2-7; the D gene is possibly TRBD1 (5 bases). CDR1 and CDR2 (germline): SGHDN, FVKESK. The CDR3 contains 12 residues. The V and J ends lost 4 bases and 4 bases respectively, with 8 bases between them. The CDR3 sequence is CASSPRQYEQYF. The CDR3 DNA reads TGTGCCAGCAGCCCACGACAGTACGAGCAGTACTTC.

This chain uses TRBV30 with TRBJ1-2; D ambiguous. The CDR3 sequence is 11 residues long. Per the germline V gene, CDR1 is GTSNPN and CDR2 is SVGIG (reference sequence). Here the CDR3 reads CSAELSYGYTF. In DNA form, the CDR3 reads TGTTCGGCGGAGTTAAGCTATGGCTACACCTTC.

This clone occurred once. The V gene is TRBV11-2, the J gene TRBJ2-1; 9 positions agree with TRBD1. J lost 4 bases, V lost 0 bases, and 4 bases had no gene match. This CDR3 is built from 16 residues. CDR1 is SGHAT, CDR2 FQNNGV, per germline. CDR3 sequence (DNA): TGTGCCAGCAGCTTAGATAGGACAGGGGATTACAATGAGCAGTTCTTC. Its translation: CASSLDRTGDYNEQFF.

This chain links TRBV5-1 with TRBJ2-7, with TRBD2 identical over 11 bases. Germline V gene data show CDR1 as SGHRS and CDR2 as YFSETQ. This CDR3 is built from 16 residues. V shed 4 bases and J 0 bases; nucleotides not matched to a gene: 6. The CDR3 DNA follows: TGCGCCAGCAGCCCCGCTAGCGGGAGGAGCTCCTACGAGCAGTACTTC. Its translation is CASSPASGRSSYEQYF.

The gene calls are TRBV9 and TRBJ2-3, with 10 bases that match TRBD2. V gave up 1 base and J gave up 0 bases; unmatched junction bases: 8. The germline gives CDR1 SGDLS, CDR2 YYNGEE. CDR3 size: 18 residues. In DNA, the CDR3 is TGTGCCAGCAGCGTAAGAACCGGGACTAGCGAAAGCACAGATACGCAGTATTTT. As protein: CASSVRTGTSESTDTQYF.

The V call is TRBV12-5, the J call TRBJ1-2; 8 bases match TRBD1. This CDR3 region has 12 residues. Per germline, CDR1 LGHNT and CDR2 FRNRAP. The V gene end was trimmed by 6 bases and the J gene end by 3 bases; junction bases not matched to a gene: 0. The CDR3 here is CASGGQDYGYTF. CDR3 coding DNA: TGTGCTAGTGGGGGACAGGACTATGGCTACACCTTC.

This chain links TRBV30 with TRBJ1-2; no reliable D call. CDR3 length: 10 amino acids. V was shortened by 2 bases and J by 6 bases, with 4 bases between the two germline ends. Germline V gene sequence: CDR1 GTSNPN, CDR2 SVGIG (reference sequence). The CDR3, as DNA: TGTGCCTGGAGTCCGAATGGCTACACCTTC. Its translation is CAWSPNGYTF.

The gene calls are TRBV23-1 and TRBJ2-7, with D perhaps matching TRBD2 (6 bases). TRBV23-1 is identified as an open reading frame with a role that is uncertain. The CDR3 length is 12 residues. V was shortened by 4 bases and J by 4 bases, with 8 bases between the two germline ends. The CDR3 DNA reads TGCGCCAGCAGTCGGAGGGATTACGAGCAGTACTTC. This translates into CASSRRDYEQYF.

This clone was detected a few times. The chain joins TRBV11-3 to TRBJ2-2; D is uncertain. Deletions cut 5 bases from V and 2 bases from J, with 6 bases between. The CDR3 is made up of 13 amino acids. Germline V gives CDR1 SGHNT, CDR2 YENEEA. The CDR3 here is CASSERNTGELFF. CDR3 coding DNA: TGTGCCAGCAGCGAGCGAAACACCGGGGAGCTGTTTTTT.

The chain combines TRBV28 with TRBJ2-1, with 9 bases identical to TRBD2. Germline V gene lookup returns CDR1 MDHEN and CDR2 SYDVKM. This CDR3 region has 16 residues. V lost 5 bases, J lost 2 bases, and 7 bases stayed unmatched. The CDR3 loop reads CASSGYVAGAYNEQFF. CDR3 DNA: TGTGCCAGCAGTGGCTACGTAGCGGGGGCCTACAATGAGCAGTTCTTC.

The rearrangement uses TRBV28 and TRBJ2-1; the D is unclear. The CDR3 covers 12 residues. Looked up from germline, CDR1 is MDHEN and CDR2 is SYDVKM. Trimming took 3 bases from V and 9 from J, leaving 9 bases between them. For the CDR3, the DNA is TGTGCCAGCAGTTTGAGGAACGGTGAGCAGTTCTTC. Amino acid sequence: CASSLRNGEQFF.

The chain has TRBV18 and TRBJ1-2; D may be TRBD1 (6 bases). The CDR3 length is 17 residues. Trimming shortened V by 3 bases and J by 3 bases, and 20 bases separated the two germline ends. The germline gives CDR1 KGHSH, CDR2 LQKENI. The CDR3 nucleotides read TGTGCCAGCTCACCTCGAGTCCAGGACAGTTCTGACTATGGCTACACCTTC. It is translated as CASSPRVQDSSDYGYTF.

The chain employs TRBV29-1 and TRBJ2-2; 7 nucleotides align to TRBD2. J was trimmed by 2 bases and V by 4 bases; bases with no gene match: 7. The CDR3 runs to 15 residues. The germline V gene encodes CDR1 SQVTM and CDR2 ANQGSEA. CDR3 loop: CSVASLAANTGELFF. The CDR3 nucleotides are TGCAGCGTTGCATCTCTAGCGGCCAACACCGGGGAGCTGTTTTTT.

The chain couples TRBV2 to TRBJ2-7; a weak D match, TRBD1 (5 bases). The germline CDR1 and CDR2 sequences are SNHLY and FYNNEI. The CDR3 has 15 amino acids. V was shortened by 0 bases and J by 6 bases, with 15 bases between the two germline ends. The CDR3 region is CASSEAFAGPREQYF. DNA for the CDR3: TGTGCCAGCAGTGAAGCGTTCGCAGGGCCGCGCGAGCAGTACTTC.

V gene TRBV7-2 combines with J gene TRBJ2-7; 8 bases are shared with TRBD1. V lost 7 bases, J lost 2 bases, and 7 bases stayed unmatched. The CDR3 runs 14 residues. Germline V gives CDR1 SGHTA, CDR2 FQGNSA. The CDR3 DNA follows: TGTGCCAGCACCCGGACAGGGTTTACCTACGAGCAGTACTTC. Protein sequence: CASTRTGFTYEQYF.

The V call is TRBV29-1, the J call TRBJ2-2, with D tentatively TRBD1 or TRBD2 (5 bases each). Germline V lookup: CDR1 SQVTM, CDR2 ANQGSEA. The CDR3 is 13 residues long. Trimming left V 7 bases short and J 6 bases short, with 15 bases between. The CDR3 DNA reads as TGCAGCGGGGGGACGCGGGTTGCCGGGGAGCTGTTTTTT. This codes for CSGGTRVAGELFF.